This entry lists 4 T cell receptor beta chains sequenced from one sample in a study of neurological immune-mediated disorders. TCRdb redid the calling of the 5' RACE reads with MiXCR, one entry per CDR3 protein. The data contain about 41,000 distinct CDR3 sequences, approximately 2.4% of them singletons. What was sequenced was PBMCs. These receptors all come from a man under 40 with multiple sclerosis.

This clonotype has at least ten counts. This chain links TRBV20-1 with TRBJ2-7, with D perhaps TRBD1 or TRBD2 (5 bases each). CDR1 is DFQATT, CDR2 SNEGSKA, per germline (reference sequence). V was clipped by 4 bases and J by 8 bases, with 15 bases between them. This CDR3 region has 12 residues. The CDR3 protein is CSAIIIRDQQYF. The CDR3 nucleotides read TGCAGTGCTATCATTATCCGGGACCAGCAGTACTTC.

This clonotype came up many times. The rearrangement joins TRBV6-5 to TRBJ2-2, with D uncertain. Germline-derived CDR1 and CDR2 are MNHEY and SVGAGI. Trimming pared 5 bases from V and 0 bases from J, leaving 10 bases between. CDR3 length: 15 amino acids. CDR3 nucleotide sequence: TGTGCCAGCAGTCTCGAAGGAACGAACACCGGGGAGCTGTTTTTT. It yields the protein CASSLEGTNTGELFF.

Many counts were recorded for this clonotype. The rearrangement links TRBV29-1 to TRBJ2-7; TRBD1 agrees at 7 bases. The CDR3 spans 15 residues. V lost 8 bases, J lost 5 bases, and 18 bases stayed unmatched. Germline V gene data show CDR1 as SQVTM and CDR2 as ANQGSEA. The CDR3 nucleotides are TGCAGCCCTCCCCCTCCCGGGACAGTCTCGCACGAGCAGTACTTC. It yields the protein CSPPPPGTVSHEQYF.

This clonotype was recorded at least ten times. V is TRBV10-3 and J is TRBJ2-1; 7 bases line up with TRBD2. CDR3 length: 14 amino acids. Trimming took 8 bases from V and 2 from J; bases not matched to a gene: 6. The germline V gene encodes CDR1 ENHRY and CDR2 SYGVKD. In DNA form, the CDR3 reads TGTGCCATCCGACCAGCGGGGCCCTACAATGAGCAGTTCTTC. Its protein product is CAIRPAGPYNEQFF.